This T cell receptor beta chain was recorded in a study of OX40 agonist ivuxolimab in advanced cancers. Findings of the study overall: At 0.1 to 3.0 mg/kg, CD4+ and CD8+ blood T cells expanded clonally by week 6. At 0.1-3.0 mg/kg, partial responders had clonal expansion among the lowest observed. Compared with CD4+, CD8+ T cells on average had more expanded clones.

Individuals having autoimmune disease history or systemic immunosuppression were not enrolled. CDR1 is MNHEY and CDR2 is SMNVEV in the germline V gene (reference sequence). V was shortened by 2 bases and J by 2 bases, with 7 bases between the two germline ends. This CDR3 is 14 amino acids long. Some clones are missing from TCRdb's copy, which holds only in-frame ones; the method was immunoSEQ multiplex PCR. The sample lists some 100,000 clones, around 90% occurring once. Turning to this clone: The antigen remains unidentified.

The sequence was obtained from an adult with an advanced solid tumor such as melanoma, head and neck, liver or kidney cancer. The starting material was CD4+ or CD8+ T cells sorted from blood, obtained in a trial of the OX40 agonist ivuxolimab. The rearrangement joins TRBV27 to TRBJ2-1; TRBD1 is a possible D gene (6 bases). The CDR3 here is CASSLQGTYNEQFF. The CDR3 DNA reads TGTGCCAGCAGTTTACAGGGGACCTACAATGAGCAGTTCTTC.